This TCR beta chain was documented in a study of Graves' ophthalmopathy and Graves' hyperthyroidism. Broader study findings: Detected in blood as well were most expanded thyroid clonotypes with frequency above 0.001.

Enrolled hyperthyroidism patients had a new diagnosis, a duration under 2 months, and an age of 18 to 65. With 4 bases clipped from V and 5 bases from J, the junction kept 6 bases outside the gene matches. The germline V gene has CDR1 SQVTM and CDR2 ANQGSEA. This CDR3 spans 14 amino acids. Concerning this clonotype: No antigen is known for it.

RNA transcripts yielded amplified TCR beta CDR3 regions. HTBI primers primed a first-round RT-PCR, and a second-round multiplex PCR followed. TCRdb independently ran MiXCR on the multiplex PCR reads; one entry per CDR3 protein. The sample has more than 1,000,000 distinct CDR3 sequences; about 35% are singletons. The chain couples TRBV29-1 to TRBJ2-5; TRBD1 agrees at 11 bases. The sample was peripheral blood or thyroid tissue (not recorded which). The TCR was taken from an adult man with Graves' hyperthyroidism. CDR3 sequence: CSVGIGTGGETQYF. The CDR3 nucleotides are TGCAGCGTTGGGATAGGGACAGGGGGGGAGACCCAGTACTTC. Variable domain in full (rest from reference TRBV29-1 and TRBJ2-5): SAVISQKPSRDICQRGTSLTIQCQVDSQVTMMFWYRQQPGQSLTLIATANQGSEATYESGFVIDKFPISRPNLTFSTLTVSNMSPEDSSIYLCSVGIGTGGETQYFGPGTRLLVL.